The 17 T cell receptor beta chains reported below all come from one sample, sequenced in a study of OX40 agonist ivuxolimab in advanced cancers. Assay: immunoSEQ multiplex PCR; the TCRdb copy retains only in-frame clones and omits some. This table has almost 45,000 clones, roughly 90% appearing once. Sequencing used CD4+ or CD8+ T cells sorted from blood, obtained in a trial of the OX40 agonist ivuxolimab. All receptors derive from an adult with an advanced solid tumor such as melanoma, head and neck, liver or kidney cancer.

This clone was found a few times. This chain uses TRBV13 with TRBJ1-1; 12 positions match TRBD1. Per germline, CDR1 PRHDT and CDR2 FYEKMQ (reference sequence). The CDR3 has 15 residues. V was pared by 4 bases and J by 4 bases, with 4 bases of the junction left unmatched. CDR3 sequence (DNA): TGTGCCAGCAGCTCCCCGGGACAGGGGGCCACTGAAGCTTTCTTT. Translation gives CASSSPGQGATEAFF.

J is TRBJ2-7 and V is TRBV29-1; no clear D. The CDR3 has 12 amino acids. V was trimmed by 6 bases and J by 0 bases, leaving 9 bases between them. The germline gives CDR1 SQVTM, CDR2 ANQGSEA. The CDR3 DNA is TGCAGCGTCGCCGACGGCTCCTACGAGCAGTACGTC. Its protein is CSVADGSYEQYV.

V and J are TRBV4-1 and TRBJ1-1, with TRBD1 matching over 10 bases. The CDR3 has 13 amino acids. Per the germline V gene, CDR1 is MGHRA and CDR2 is YSYEKL. The V segment lost 3 bases and the J segment 10 bases; nucleotides outside the gene matches: 5. The CDR3 here is CASSQLRTGGAFF. The CDR3 DNA reads as TGCGCCAGCAGCCAGTTGAGGACAGGGGGAGCTTTCTTT.

The V call is TRBV11-2, the J call TRBJ1-4; TRBD1 aligns across 7 bases. Trimming removed 2 bases from V and 7 bases from J; junction bases left unmatched: 7. The germline V gene encodes CDR1 SGHAT and CDR2 FQNNGV. The CDR3 runs to 15 residues. The CDR3 reads CASSLTETGIEKLFF. The CDR3 DNA reads TGTGCCAGCAGCTTAACGGAGACAGGGATTGAAAAACTGTTTTTT.

The chain recombines TRBV6-5 with TRBJ2-7, with 9 bases fitting TRBD1. Germline CDR1 MNHEY, CDR2 SVGAGI. With V trimmed by 4 bases and J by 6 bases, 10 bases remained unmatched. The CDR3 has 15 amino acids. CDR3 nucleotides: TGTGCCAGCAGTTCCACCGGGACAGGGAAAGGCGAGCAGTACGTC. This sequence encodes CASSSTGTGKGEQYV.

The chain uses TRBV10-3 and TRBJ1-1, with D perhaps TRBD1 (5 bases). This CDR3 has 16 residues. Trimming took 3 bases from V and 0 from J, leaving 14 bases between them. Per germline, CDR1 ENHRY and CDR2 SYGVKD. CDR3 sequence (DNA): TGTGCCATCAGTGACAGGGATCGTACGATGAACACTGAAGCTTTCTTT. It codes for CAISDRDRTMNTEAFF.

J is TRBJ1-2 and V is TRBV9, with D possibly TRBD1 on 6 matching bases. This CDR3 has 13 residues. The germline V and J ends were trimmed by 4 bases and 8 bases, with 15 bases remaining between them. CDR1 is SGDLS, CDR2 YYNGEE, per germline. The chain's CDR3 is CASSSPTGDGYTF. CDR3 in DNA: TGTGCCAGCAGCTCCCCGACAGGAGACGGCTACACCTTC. The whole variable domain, filled in from reference TRBV9 and TRBJ1-2, reads DSGVTQTPKHLITATGQRVTLRCSPRSGDLSVYWYQQSLDQGLQFLIQYYNGEERAKGNILERFSAQQFPDLHSELNLSSLELGDSALYFCASSSPTGDGYTFGSGTRLTVV.

The chain has TRBV5-4 and TRBJ1-6, with D possibly TRBD1 on 6 matching bases. Germline V CDR1 and CDR2: SGHNT, YYREEE (reference sequence). CDR3 length equals 16 residues. Trimming removed 3 bases from V and 0 bases from J, with 10 bases in between. For the CDR3, the DNA is TGTGCCAGCAGCTCCGAAGGGGGCTCCTATAATTCACCCCTCCACTTT. It is translated as CASSSEGGSYNSPLHF.

The sample holds one count of this clone. J is TRBJ1-4 and V is TRBV6-5, with TRBD1 identical over 7 bases. V dropped 1 base and J dropped 5; count of bases not matched to a gene: 4. The CDR3 has 15 residues. Germline V gene data show CDR1 as MNHEY and CDR2 as SVGAGI. CDR3 loop: CASSYWTGQNEKLFF. The CDR3 DNA sequence: TGTGCCAGCAGTTACTGGACAGGCCAGAATGAAAAACTGTTTTTT.

This clone was counted at least ten times. The rearrangement joins TRBV28 to TRBJ2-1; no clear D gene. With 3 bases removed from V and 2 bases from J, the gap between germline ends came to 11 bases. Looked up from germline, CDR1 is MDHEN and CDR2 is SYDVKM. CDR3 length: 15 residues. The CDR3 here is CASSFGQSAYNEQFF. The CDR3 bases are TGTGCCAGCAGTTTCGGCCAGTCCGCCTACAATGAGCAGTTCTTC.

This rearrangement joins TRBV6-5 to TRBJ1-2; D remains ambiguous. The ends were cut back, 5 bases at V and 4 bases at J, with 17 bases in the middle. This CDR3 comprises 15 residues. Germline CDR1 reads MNHEY; CDR2 reads SVGAGI. The CDR3 sequence: CASSQQTQSIYGYTF. The CDR3 DNA reads as TGTGCCAGCAGTCAGCAGACTCAGAGTATCTATGGCTACACCTTC.

The chain joins TRBV5-5 to TRBJ2-7; 8 bases agree with TRBD1. The CDR3 contains 13 residues. CDR1 is SGHKS and CDR2 is YYEKEE in the germline V gene (reference sequence). V lost 0 bases to trimming and J lost 7 bases; unmatched junction nucleotides: 3. The DNA for the CDR3 is TGTGCCAGCAGCTTGGGGACAGGGCGGGAGCAGTACGTC. Translating gives CASSLGTGREQYV.

This clone was recorded a few times. The rearrangement uses TRBV14 and TRBJ1-2; TRBD1 is a possible D gene (5 bases). Germline assignment: CDR1 SGHDN and CDR2 FVKESK. CDR3 length equals 13 residues. V lost 4 bases, J lost 2 bases, and 8 bases lay in between. CDR3 amino acids: CASSRGTNYGYTF. CDR3 in DNA: TGTGCCAGCAGCCGCGGGACCAACTATGGCTACACCTTC.

The chain's CDR3 is CASSQDDGYTF. The CDR3 nucleotides are TGTGCCAGCAGCCAAGACGACGGCTACACCTTC. The chain couples TRBV4-2 to TRBJ1-2; D remains unclear. The CDR3 runs 11 residues. The V gene lost 0 bases and the J gene lost 8 bases, with 4 bases spanning the gap. Germline V gene lookup returns CDR1 LGHNA and CDR2 YNFKEQ.

CDR3 DNA sequence: TGTGCCAGCAGTTCTACATTAGCGGGGGACCTAGATACGCAGTATTTT. This translates into CASSSTLAGDLDTQYF. The chain joins TRBV28 to TRBJ2-3, with 9 positions matching TRBD2. The V and J ends lost 4 bases and 5 bases, in that order; junction bases with no gene match: 10. Germline CDR1 MDHEN, CDR2 SYDVKM. The CDR3 is 16 amino acids.

This sequence joins TRBV10-2 and TRBJ1-5; 8 bases line up with TRBD1. J lost 2 bases, V lost 0 bases, and 6 bases had no gene match. This CDR3 contains 17 residues. The germline gives CDR1 WSHSY, CDR2 SAAADI. CDR3 coding DNA: TGCGCCAGCAGTGAGTCGTCCAGGGGGCATGGCAATCAGCCCCAGCATTTT. Translation gives CASSESSRGHGNQPQHF.

The V gene is TRBV4-1, the J gene TRBJ2-2; 7 nucleotides agree with TRBD2. Looked up from germline, CDR1 is MGHRA and CDR2 is YSYEKL. The length of the CDR3 is 17 residues. The V and J ends lost 1 base and 0 bases, in that order; junction bases with no gene match: 5. The CDR3 DNA reads as TGCGCCAGCAGCCAAGCGTCGGGGGGAGCGAACACCGGGGAGCTGTTTTTT. It codes for CASSQASGGANTGELFF.